Listed here is a single T cell receptor (beta chain). Antigen specificity is unknown. These data originate in a study of T cell responses to AZD1222 COVID-19 vaccine. Study-wide results and caveats: Spike-specific TCRs gained breadth and depth after people received two AZD1222 doses. No day 14 peak samples; only post-peak repertoires were characterized. White British donors predominated, females outnumbered males, and clonal diversity was possibly underestimated.

Between the trimmed V and J ends, which lost 0 bases and 2 bases, there was a span of 17 bases. There are 17 residues in the CDR3. Germline lookup yields CDR1 SGDLS and CDR2 YYNGEE. Repertoires were generated with immunoSEQ multiplex PCR, while TCRdb's copy carries only in-frame clones and drops some. The sample records about 140,000 clones, approximately 85% being singletons. This TCR derives from an adult in good health. This chain connects TRBV9 to TRBJ2-5; D is undetermined. Sequences were derived from peripheral blood, sampled on day 0 of AZD1222 vaccination. CDR3 coding DNA: TGTGCCAGCAGCGTAGGGGTGGCAGGAGATGTTCAAGAGACCCAGTACTTC. Its protein is CASSVGVAGDVQETQYF.